This TCR beta chain was obtained from a study of blood T cell repertoires in COVID-19. Whole-study context: Samples representing acute and convalescent COVID-19 were sourced from the United States, Italy and Spain.

CDR3 length equals 15 residues. Germline trimming cut 0 bases from V and 6 bases from J; bases unmatched to any gene: 3. CDR1 and CDR2 from the germline V gene are MNHEY and SVGAGI. Only in-frame clones appear in the TCRdb table, and some are missing; sequencing was by immunoSEQ multiplex PCR. The sample yields fewer than 110,000 clones, more than 70% seen once. The sequence was collected from a man between 70 and 80 years old with acute or convalescent COVID-19. Sequenced: peripheral blood. The chain has TRBV6-5 and TRBJ1-5; 9 bases are a match to TRBD1. CDR3 amino acids: CASSYSGDRVQPQHF. In DNA form, the CDR3 reads TGTGCCAGCAGTTACTCGGGGGACAGGGTTCAGCCCCAGCATTTT.